This entry lists 30 T cell receptor beta chains sequenced from one sample in a study of regulatory T cells in long-lasting Graves disease. CDR3-region Arm-PCR and iRepertoire HTBI primers produced the TCR beta libraries. One entry per CDR3 protein results from TCRdb running MiXCR on the multiplex PCR reads. The table has about 430,000 distinct CDR3 sequences, roughly 23% seen once; the top ten hold roughly an eighth. Time point denoted: persistent/refractory GD, antithyroid drugs over 5 years with positive TRAb. The TCR library was prepared using RNA isolated from PBMCs. Sample: peripheral blood mononuclear cells (PBMCs), taken when the disease was refractory, from a patient treated with antithyroid drugs. These receptors originate from a female donor with Graves disease.

The table lists this clonotype with many counts. The V gene is TRBV10-1, the J gene TRBJ1-1; a weak D match, TRBD1 (5 bases). Germline V lookup: CDR1 WNHNN, CDR2 SYGVQD (reference sequence). CDR3 length equals 16 residues. Deletions cut 0 bases from V and 3 bases from J, with 14 bases between. The CDR3 sequence: CASSESGGVGDTEAFF. The CDR3 DNA is TGCGCCAGCAGTGAGTCCGGGGGGGTCGGGGACACTGAAGCTTTCTTT.

V usage is TRBV3-1 and J usage is TRBJ1-1, with D tentatively TRBD1 (6 bases). The germline V gene encodes CDR1 LGHDT and CDR2 YNNKEL (reference sequence). The ends were cut back, 5 bases at V and 4 bases at J, with 11 bases in the middle. This CDR3 has 13 amino acids. CDR3 sequence (DNA): TGTGCCAGCAGCGTGAAAGGGGGCACTGAAGCTTTCTTT. The encoded protein is CASSVKGGTEAFF.

Ten or more counts support this clonotype. This chain connects TRBV10-2 to TRBJ1-2; no firm D call. Germline V CDR1 and CDR2: WSHSY, SAAADI. There are 13 residues in the CDR3. Trimming cost V 2 bases and J 2 bases, with 6 bases left between them. The CDR3 nucleotides read TGCGCCAGCAGTGAGACGGTCAACTATGGCTACACCTTC. It yields the protein CASSETVNYGYTF.

The chain is built from TRBV7-2 and TRBJ2-3, with 13 bases matching TRBD2. Germline CDR1 and CDR2: SGHTA and FQGNSA. V shed 2 bases, J shed 3 bases, and the junction held 14 bases outside the gene matches. CDR3 size: 20 residues. CDR3: CASSLKSLAGGHSRTDTQYF. The CDR3 region has the DNA TGTGCCAGCAGCTTAAAGTCACTAGCGGGAGGGCATTCCCGGACAGATACGCAGTATTTT.

This clonotype was detected a few times. The V call is TRBV5-5, the J call TRBJ2-7, with 11 bases identical to TRBD2. The CDR3 spans 16 residues. V dropped 4 bases and J dropped 2; count of bases not matched to a gene: 8. In germline, CDR1 is SGHKS, CDR2 YYEKEE (reference sequence). The CDR3 region is CASSHGGTSGTYEQYF. The CDR3 DNA follows: TGTGCCAGCAGCCATGGTGGGACTAGCGGAACCTACGAGCAGTACTTC.

This clonotype has a count of ten or more. The V and J genes are TRBV27 and TRBJ2-7; the D gene could be TRBD1 or TRBD2 (5 bases each). CDR1 and CDR2 (germline): MNHEY, SMNVEV (reference sequence). V was pared by 6 bases and J by 0 bases, with 12 bases between. The CDR3 covers 14 residues. CDR3 sequence: CASRTGTNSYEQYF. The DNA for the CDR3 is TGTGCCAGCAGGACCGGGACGAACTCCTACGAGCAGTACTTC.

Here the CDR3 DNA reads TGTGCCAGCAGTTACTTCCGGCGGTCGCAAGCTTTCTTT. This translates into CASSYFRRSQAFF. The chain is built from TRBV6-5 and TRBJ1-1; unclear D gene. Germline V gene sequence: CDR1 MNHEY, CDR2 SVGAGI. V lost 1 base, J lost 9 bases, and 12 bases lay in between. This CDR3 has 13 residues.

This chain connects TRBV2 to TRBJ2-5; the D call may be TRBD1 or TRBD2 (5 bases each). CDR1 SNHLY and CDR2 FYNNEI come from the germline V gene. V was cut by 8 bases and J by 9 bases, with 19 bases left in between. CDR3 size: 13 residues. In DNA, the CDR3 is TGTGCCAGCGACGGTGTCTGGGGGTCGGCCCAGTACTTC. Residues: CASDGVWGSAQYF.

This clonotype was picked up many times. This chain joins TRBV20-1 and TRBJ1-1, with 8 bases fitting TRBD1. Germline CDR1 is DFQATT and CDR2 is SNEGSKA (reference sequence). The J segment lost 4 bases and the V segment lost 2 bases, leaving 9 bases of the junction unmatched. CDR3 length: 15 residues. As DNA, the CDR3 is TGCAGTGCTAGATCGACAGGGGAGGGGAGCACTGAAGCTTTCTTT. Translated: CSARSTGEGSTEAFF.

This clonotype was found many times. V and J are TRBV6-1 and TRBJ2-5; 10 bases line up with TRBD2. In germline, CDR1 is MNHNS, CDR2 SASEGT. CDR3 length: 14 residues. The ends lost 7 bases at V and 7 bases at J; junction bases unmatched: 9. CDR3 sequence: CASTLAGDGSTQYF. The CDR3 DNA sequence: TGTGCCAGCACCCTAGCGGGGGACGGGTCGACCCAGTACTTC.

There are a few counts of this clonotype. The chain combines TRBV12-3 or TRBV12-4 with TRBJ2-7, with 7 positions matching TRBD1. With V trimmed by 5 bases and J by 6 bases, 4 bases remained unmatched. The CDR3 is made up of 12 amino acids. This chain's CDR3 is CASSLGQAEQYF. CDR3 sequence (DNA): TGTGCCAGCAGTCTCGGACAGGCCGAGCAGTACTTC.

This clonotype has a count of ten or more. The V and J genes are TRBV30 and TRBJ1-2; D not certain. V shed 5 bases and J shed 3 bases, with 7 bases lying between them. Germline V lookup: CDR1 GTSNPN, CDR2 SVGIG (reference sequence). The CDR3 is made up of 11 amino acids. The CDR3 is CAWAVHYGYTF. DNA of the CDR3: TGTGCCTGGGCGGTACACTATGGCTACACCTTC. Full variable domain (missing parts from reference TRBV30 and TRBJ1-2): SQTIHQWPATLVQPVGSPLSLECTVEGTSNPNLYWYRQAAGRGLQLLFYSVGIGQISSEVPQNLSASRPQDRQFILSSKKLLLSDSGFYLCAWAVHYGYTFGSGTRLTVV.

This clonotype appeared a few times. The gene calls are TRBV10-3 and TRBJ1-1, with D possibly matching TRBD1 (6 bases). The CDR3 totals 12 residues. V was shortened by 9 bases and J by 3 bases, with 11 bases between the two germline ends. Germline values: CDR1 ENHRY, CDR2 SYGVKD. This CDR3 reads CAMKGGDTEAFF. In nucleotides, the CDR3 is TGTGCCATGAAGGGGGGGGACACTGAAGCTTTCTTT.

This clonotype was detected many times. The chain combines TRBV10-3 with TRBJ2-6, with a possible D match to TRBD1 (6 bases). CDR3 length: 15 amino acids. CDR1 ENHRY and CDR2 SYGVKD come from the germline V gene. V shed 4 bases and J shed 0 bases, with 7 bases lying between them. The CDR3 DNA follows: TGTGCCATCAGTGTGACAGGCTCTGGGGCCAACGTCCTGACTTTC. Translating it yields CAISVTGSGANVLTF.

The chain uses TRBV6-5 and TRBJ2-2, with TRBD2 matching 7 bases. This CDR3 comprises 15 residues. Germline V gene lookup returns CDR1 MNHEY and CDR2 SVGAGI. V lost 4 bases and J lost 6; bases outside the gene matches: 8. CDR3 nucleotide sequence: TGTGCCAGCAGTTCCACGGGAGGAGGGTCCGGGGAGCTGTTTTTT. Translated, it gives CASSSTGGGSGELFF.

This clonotype was detected only a few times. V usage is TRBV19 and J usage is TRBJ2-6; D perhaps matches TRBD1 (5 bases). Germline V CDR1 and CDR2: LNHDA, SQIVND (reference sequence). This CDR3 has 17 amino acids. V dropped 6 bases and J dropped 0 bases, with 15 bases sitting between them. The CDR3 DNA reads as TGTGCCAGTAGACTTGCCAGGGTGGGCTCTGGGGCCAACGTCCTGACTTTC. It is translated as CASRLARVGSGANVLTF.

The chain carries TRBV6-5 and TRBJ2-7; 9 positions match TRBD2. The length of the CDR3 is 18 residues. J gave up 1 base and V 2 bases, and 12 bases lay outside the gene matches. Looked up from germline, CDR1 is MNHEY and CDR2 is SVGAGI. The DNA of the CDR3 is TGTGCCAGCAGTTACAGGGGGCTAGCGGGACTACTTTCCTACGAGCAGTACTTC. This translates into CASSYRGLAGLLSYEQYF.

In this sample, this clonotype turned up a few times. J is TRBJ2-1 and V is TRBV12-3 or TRBV12-4, with D perhaps TRBD1 or TRBD2 (5 bases each). V was clipped by 7 bases and J by 0 bases, with 16 bases between them. This CDR3 region has 16 residues. DNA for the CDR3: TGTGCCAGCACCCTTCGGGGCGGAGACTCCTACAATGAGCAGTTCTTC. Translating it yields CASTLRGGDSYNEQFF.

The CDR3 reads CASSEIPGGSLYNEQFF. The DNA of the CDR3 is TGTGCCAGCAGTGAGATACCCGGGGGATCCCTCTACAATGAGCAGTTCTTC. This chain connects TRBV2 to TRBJ2-1; TRBD2 might be the D (6 bases). The CDR3 extends over 17 amino acids. V lost 3 bases, J lost 3 bases, and 18 bases lay in between. Germline CDR1 and CDR2: SNHLY and FYNNEI.

There are many counts of this clonotype. The gene calls are TRBV3-1 and TRBJ2-5; D perhaps matches TRBD1 (5 bases). The germline CDR1 and CDR2 sequences are LGHDT and YNNKEL (reference sequence). V gave up 4 bases and J gave up 4 bases, with 19 bases separating them. The CDR3 runs 16 residues. Here the CDR3 DNA reads TGTGCCAGCAGCCTGGAAAGGCAGGGCTACGGAGAGACCCAGTACTTC. Protein: CASSLERQGYGETQYF.

This clonotype was observed many times. The V and J genes are TRBV20-1 and TRBJ1-2, with D unclear. Per the germline V gene, CDR1 is DFQATT and CDR2 is SNEGSKA (reference sequence). This CDR3 has 11 amino acids. The CDR3 DNA reads TGCATGGTTTCAAAAGGCGCTGGCTACACCTTC. The encoded protein is CMVSKGAGYTF.

This clonotype was seen at least ten times. The V call is TRBV30, the J call TRBJ2-5, with D tentatively TRBD1 (6 bases). The germline V and J ends were trimmed by 5 bases and 3 bases, with 10 bases remaining between them. This CDR3 has 12 amino acids. Germline CDR1 GTSNPN, CDR2 SVGIG (reference sequence). For the CDR3, the DNA is TGTGCCTGGGGATGGACAGAAGAGACCCAGTACTTC. It encodes CAWGWTEETQYF.

To note about this clonotype: Possible read error: a much larger clone is one base away. CDR3 loop: CAWTIRDRFNYGYTF. CDR3 bases: TGTGCCTGGACGATCCGGGACAGGTTTAACTATGGCTACACCTTC. V gene TRBV30 combines with J gene TRBJ1-2, with TRBD1 matching over 8 bases. V trimming: 4 bases; J trimming: 1 base; junction bases outside the gene matches: 8. Germline V gene lookup returns CDR1 GTSNPN and CDR2 SVGIG (reference sequence). The CDR3 consists of 15 residues.

A remark on this clonotype: This may be a read error, as it is one base from a much larger clone. This chain links TRBV12-3 or TRBV12-4 with TRBJ2-7; TRBD1 aligns across 11 bases. The CDR3 sequence is 14 residues long. The CDR3 DNA reads as TGTTCCAGCAGCGGCGGGACAGGGGGATACGAGCAGTACTTC. Protein sequence: CSSSGGTGGYEQYF.

This clonotype turned up a few times. The chain couples TRBV7-9 to TRBJ2-7; D might be TRBD1 (6 bases). The CDR3 is 15 residues long. In germline, CDR1 is SEHNR, CDR2 FQNEAQ (reference sequence). Trimming took 2 bases from V and 6 from J, leaving 17 bases between them. The CDR3 DNA is TGTGCCAGCAGCTTACGTGGGGGCTCCCCTCGCGAGCAGTACTTC. The encoded protein is CASSLRGGSPREQYF.

Of note for this clonotype: This may arise from a read error, as a much more abundant clone is one base away. The V call is TRBV19, the J call TRBJ1-2; TRBD1 is a possible D gene (5 bases). This CDR3 has 14 residues. The germline V gene has CDR1 LNHDA and CDR2 SQIVND (reference sequence). Here the CDR3 reads CAGRDLDEVHGYTF. DNA for the CDR3: TGTGCCGGTAGGGACTTGGACGAAGTGCATGGCTACACCTTC.

This clonotype has only a few counts. The chain is built from TRBV4-1 and TRBJ2-2; D is uncertain. The germline V gene encodes CDR1 MGHRA and CDR2 YSYEKL. The length of the CDR3 is 16 residues. Trimming cost V 0 bases and J 0 bases, with 8 bases left between them. The CDR3 loop reads CASSQECYPNTGELFF. DNA for the CDR3: TGCGCCAGCAGCCAAGAGTGCTACCCGAACACCGGGGAGCTGTTTTTT.

The chain is built from TRBV19 and TRBJ1-2, with 10 bases fitting TRBD1. This CDR3 is 14 amino acids long. The V gene's germline CDR1 is LNHDA and CDR2 SQIVND (reference sequence). Germline trimming cut 2 bases from V and 7 bases from J; bases unmatched to any gene: 4. The CDR3 spells CASSISGQGFGYTF. CDR3 sequence (DNA): TGTGCCAGTAGTATATCGGGACAGGGGTTTGGCTACACCTTC.

This clonotype appeared many times. The V and J genes are TRBV2 and TRBJ2-7; unclear D gene. V was cut by 8 bases and J by 2 bases, with 13 bases left in between. This CDR3 is 13 amino acids long. CDR1 and CDR2 from the germline V gene are SNHLY and FYNNEI. CDR3 DNA: TGTGCCAGCCTGAGAGACGAAACCTACGAGCAGTACTTC. Its translation: CASLRDETYEQYF.

A few counts support this clonotype. This chain joins TRBV5-1 and TRBJ2-2; D is ambiguous. Germline V gene sequence: CDR1 SGHRS, CDR2 YFSETQ. The CDR3 consists of 16 residues. Trimming took 1 base from V and 5 from J, leaving 15 bases between them. The CDR3 DNA reads as TGCGCCAGCAGCTTGTTAGGAAAAGATTTTACCGGGGAGCTGTTTTTT. Its protein product is CASSLLGKDFTGELFF.